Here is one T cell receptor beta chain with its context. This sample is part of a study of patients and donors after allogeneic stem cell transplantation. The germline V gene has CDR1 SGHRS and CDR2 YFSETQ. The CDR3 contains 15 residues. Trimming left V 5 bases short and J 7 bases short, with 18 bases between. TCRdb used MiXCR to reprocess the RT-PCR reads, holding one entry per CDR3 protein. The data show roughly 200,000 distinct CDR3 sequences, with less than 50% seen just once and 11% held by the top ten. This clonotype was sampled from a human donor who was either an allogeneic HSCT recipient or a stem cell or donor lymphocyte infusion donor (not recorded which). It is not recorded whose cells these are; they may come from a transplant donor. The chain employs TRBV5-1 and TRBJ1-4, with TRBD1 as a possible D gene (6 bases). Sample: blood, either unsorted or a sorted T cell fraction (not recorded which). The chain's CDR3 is CASRYSGTSGEKLFF. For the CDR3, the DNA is TGCGCCAGCAGATACTCCGGGACATCTGGTGAAAAACTGTTTTTT. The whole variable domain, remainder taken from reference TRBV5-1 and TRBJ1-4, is KAGVTQTPRYLIKTRGQQVTLSCSPISGHRSVSWYQQTPGQGLQFLFEYFSETQRNKGNFPGRFSGRQFSNSRSEMNVSTLELGDSALYLCASRYSGTSGEKLFFGSGTQLSVL.